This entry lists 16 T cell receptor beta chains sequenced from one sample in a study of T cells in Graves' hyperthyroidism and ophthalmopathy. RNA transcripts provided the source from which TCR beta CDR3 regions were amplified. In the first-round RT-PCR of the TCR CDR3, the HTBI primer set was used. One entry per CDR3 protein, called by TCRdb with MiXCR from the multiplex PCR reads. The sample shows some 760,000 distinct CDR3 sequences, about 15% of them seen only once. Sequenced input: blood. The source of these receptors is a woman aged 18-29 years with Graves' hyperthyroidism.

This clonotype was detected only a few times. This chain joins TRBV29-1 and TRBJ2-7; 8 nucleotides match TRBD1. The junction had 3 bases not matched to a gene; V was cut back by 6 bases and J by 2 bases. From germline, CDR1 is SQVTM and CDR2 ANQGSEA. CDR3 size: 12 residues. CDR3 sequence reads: CSVPGQAYEQYF. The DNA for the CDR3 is TGCAGCGTACCGGGACAGGCCTACGAGCAGTACTTC.

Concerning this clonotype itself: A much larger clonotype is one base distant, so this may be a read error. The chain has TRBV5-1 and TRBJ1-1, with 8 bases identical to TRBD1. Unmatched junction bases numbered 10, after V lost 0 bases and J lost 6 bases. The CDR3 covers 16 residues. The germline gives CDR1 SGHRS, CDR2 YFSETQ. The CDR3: CASSLAPDRDDAEAFF. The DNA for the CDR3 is TGCGCCAGCAGCTTGGCCCCGGACAGGGATGACGCTGAAGCTTTCTTT.

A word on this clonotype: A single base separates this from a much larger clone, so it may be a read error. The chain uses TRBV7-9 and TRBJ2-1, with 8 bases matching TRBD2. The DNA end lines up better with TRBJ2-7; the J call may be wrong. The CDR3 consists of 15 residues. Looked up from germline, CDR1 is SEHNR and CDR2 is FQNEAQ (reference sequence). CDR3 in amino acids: CASSLIAGNYNEQYF. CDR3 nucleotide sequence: TGTGCCAGCAGCCTGATAGCGGGAAACTACAATGAGCAGTACTTC.

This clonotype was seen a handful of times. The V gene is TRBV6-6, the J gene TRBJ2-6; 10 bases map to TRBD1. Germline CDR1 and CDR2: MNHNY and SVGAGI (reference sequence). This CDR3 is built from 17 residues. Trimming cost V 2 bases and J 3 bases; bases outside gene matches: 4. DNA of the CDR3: TGTGCCAGCAGTTACGCGACAGGGGGCGGTGGGGCCAACGTCCTGACTTTC. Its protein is CASSYATGGGGANVLTF.

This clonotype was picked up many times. In DNA, the CDR3 is TGTGCCAGCAGTTTCCCGGGGAGCGTCCCCTACGAGCAGTACTTC. It encodes CASSFPGSVPYEQYF. This rearrangement joins TRBV28 to TRBJ2-7, with D possibly TRBD2 on 5 matching bases. This CDR3 is 15 amino acids long. Trimming pared 3 bases from V and 2 bases from J, leaving 14 bases between. Germline V gene sequence: CDR1 MDHEN, CDR2 SYDVKM.

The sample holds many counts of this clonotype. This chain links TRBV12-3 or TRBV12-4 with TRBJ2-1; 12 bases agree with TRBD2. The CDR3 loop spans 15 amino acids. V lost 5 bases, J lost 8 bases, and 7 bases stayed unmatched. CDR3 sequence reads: CASSVTSGSLHEQFF. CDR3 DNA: TGTGCCAGCAGTGTGACTAGCGGGAGTTTGCATGAGCAGTTCTTC.

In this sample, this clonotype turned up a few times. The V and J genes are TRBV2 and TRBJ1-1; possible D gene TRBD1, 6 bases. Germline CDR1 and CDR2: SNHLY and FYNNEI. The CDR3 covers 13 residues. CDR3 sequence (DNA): TGTGTCTTAACAGGGCTCAGAGGCGGCGAAGCTTTCTTT. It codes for CVLTGLRGGEAFF.

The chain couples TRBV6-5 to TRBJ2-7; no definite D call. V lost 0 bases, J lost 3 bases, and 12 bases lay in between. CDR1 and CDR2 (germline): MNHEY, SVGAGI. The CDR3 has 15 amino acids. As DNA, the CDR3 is TGTGCCAGCAGTTACTCGAGCCGGAGAGACTACGAGCAGTACTTC. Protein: CASSYSSRRDYEQYF.

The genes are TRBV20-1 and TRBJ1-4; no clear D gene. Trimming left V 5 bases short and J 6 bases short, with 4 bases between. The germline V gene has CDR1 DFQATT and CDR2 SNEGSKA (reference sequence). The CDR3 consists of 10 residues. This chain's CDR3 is CSAYYEKLFF. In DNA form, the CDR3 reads TGCAGTGCTTATTATGAAAAACTGTTTTTT.

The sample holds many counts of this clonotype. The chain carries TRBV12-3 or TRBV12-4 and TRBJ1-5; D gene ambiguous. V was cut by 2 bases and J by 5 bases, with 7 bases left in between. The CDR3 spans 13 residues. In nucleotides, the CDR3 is TGTGCCAGCAGTTTATGGGAATATCAGCCCCAGCATTTT. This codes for CASSLWEYQPQHF.

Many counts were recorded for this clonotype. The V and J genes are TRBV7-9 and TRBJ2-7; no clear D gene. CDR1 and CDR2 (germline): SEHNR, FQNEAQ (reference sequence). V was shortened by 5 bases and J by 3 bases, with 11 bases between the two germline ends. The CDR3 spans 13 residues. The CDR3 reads CASSPWQYYEQYF. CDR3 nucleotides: TGTGCCAGCAGCCCTTGGCAGTACTACGAGCAGTACTTC.

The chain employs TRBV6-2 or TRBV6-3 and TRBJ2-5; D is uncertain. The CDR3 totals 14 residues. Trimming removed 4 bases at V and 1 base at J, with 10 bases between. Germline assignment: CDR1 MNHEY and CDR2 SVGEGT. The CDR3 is CASSWLQFQETQYF. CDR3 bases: TGTGCCAGCAGTTGGCTCCAGTTCCAAGAGACCCAGTACTTC.

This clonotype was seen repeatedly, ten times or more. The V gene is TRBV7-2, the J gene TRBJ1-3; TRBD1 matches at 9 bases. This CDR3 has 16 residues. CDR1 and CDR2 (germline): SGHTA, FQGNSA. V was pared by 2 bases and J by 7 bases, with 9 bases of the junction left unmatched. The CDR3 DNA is TGTGCCAGCAGCTTACAAGGGACAGGGATCGGGAACACCATATATTTT. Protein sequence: CASSLQGTGIGNTIYF.

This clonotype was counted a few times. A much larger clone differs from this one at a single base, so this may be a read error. The CDR3 DNA is TGTGCCAGCTCAGACGCCCGTAGCCCCTACGAGCAGTACTTC. The encoded protein is CASSDARSPYEQYF. The chain couples TRBV18 to TRBJ2-7; D is uncertain. Trimming left V 5 bases short and J 2 bases short, with 13 bases between. The germline V gene has CDR1 KGHSH and CDR2 LQKENI. This CDR3 region has 14 residues.

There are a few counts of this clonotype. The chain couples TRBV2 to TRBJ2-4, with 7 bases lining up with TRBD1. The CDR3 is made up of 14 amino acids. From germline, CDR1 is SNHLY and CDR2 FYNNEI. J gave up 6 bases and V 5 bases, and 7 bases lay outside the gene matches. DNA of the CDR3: TGTGCCAGCAGTAAACAGGGGTCCGGAAACATTCAGTACTTC. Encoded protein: CASSKQGSGNIQYF.

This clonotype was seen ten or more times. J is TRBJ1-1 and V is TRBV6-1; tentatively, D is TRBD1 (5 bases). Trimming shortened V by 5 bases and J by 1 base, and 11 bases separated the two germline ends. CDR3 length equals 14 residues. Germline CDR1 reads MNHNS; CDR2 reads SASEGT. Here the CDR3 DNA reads TGTGCCAGCAGTTCATATGACAGGAACACTGAAGCTTTCTTT. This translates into CASSSYDRNTEAFF.